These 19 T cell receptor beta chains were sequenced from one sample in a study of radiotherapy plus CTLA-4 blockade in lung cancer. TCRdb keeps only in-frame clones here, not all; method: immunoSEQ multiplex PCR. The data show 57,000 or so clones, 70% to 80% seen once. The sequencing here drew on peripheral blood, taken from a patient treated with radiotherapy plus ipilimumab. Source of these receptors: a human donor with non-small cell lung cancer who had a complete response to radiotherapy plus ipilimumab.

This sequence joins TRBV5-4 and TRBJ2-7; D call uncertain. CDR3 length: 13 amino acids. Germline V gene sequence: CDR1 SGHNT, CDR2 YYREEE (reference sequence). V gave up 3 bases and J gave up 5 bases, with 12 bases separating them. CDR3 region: CASSSGALDEQYV. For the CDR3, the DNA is TGTGCCAGCAGCTCCGGCGCGCTGGACGAGCAGTACGTC.

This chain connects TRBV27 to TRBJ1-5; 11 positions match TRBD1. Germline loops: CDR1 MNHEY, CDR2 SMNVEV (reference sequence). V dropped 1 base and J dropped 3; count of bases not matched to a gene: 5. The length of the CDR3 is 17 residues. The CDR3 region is CASSLFRTGGPNQPQHF. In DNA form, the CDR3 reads TGTGCCAGCAGTTTATTTCGGACAGGGGGCCCCAATCAGCCCCAGCATTTT.

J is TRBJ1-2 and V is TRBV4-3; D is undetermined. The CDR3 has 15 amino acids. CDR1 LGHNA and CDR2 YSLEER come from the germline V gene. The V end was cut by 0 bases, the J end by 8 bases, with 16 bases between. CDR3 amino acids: CASSQDLAPFSGYTF. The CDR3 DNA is TGCGCCAGCAGCCAAGATTTGGCACCCTTTTCGGGCTACACCTTC.

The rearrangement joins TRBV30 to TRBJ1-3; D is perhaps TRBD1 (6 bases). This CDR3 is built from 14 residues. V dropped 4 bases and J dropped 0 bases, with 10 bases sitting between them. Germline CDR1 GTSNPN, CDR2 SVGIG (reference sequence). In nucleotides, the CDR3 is TGTGCCTGGACCAGGGGCTTCTCTGGAAACACCATATATTTT. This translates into CAWTRGFSGNTIYF.

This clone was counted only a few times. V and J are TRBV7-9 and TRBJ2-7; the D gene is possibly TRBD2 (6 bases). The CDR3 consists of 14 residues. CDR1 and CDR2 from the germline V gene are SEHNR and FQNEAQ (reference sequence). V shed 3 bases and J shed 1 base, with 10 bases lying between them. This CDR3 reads CASSFRDLSYEQYF. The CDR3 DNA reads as TGTGCCAGCAGCTTCCGGGACTTGTCCTACGAGCAGTACTTC.

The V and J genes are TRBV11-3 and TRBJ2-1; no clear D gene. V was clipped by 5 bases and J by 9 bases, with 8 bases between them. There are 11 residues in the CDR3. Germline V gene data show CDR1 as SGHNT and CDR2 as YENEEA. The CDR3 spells CASSRESEQFF. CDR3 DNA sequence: TGTGCCAGCAGCCGCGAGAGTGAGCAGTTCTTC.

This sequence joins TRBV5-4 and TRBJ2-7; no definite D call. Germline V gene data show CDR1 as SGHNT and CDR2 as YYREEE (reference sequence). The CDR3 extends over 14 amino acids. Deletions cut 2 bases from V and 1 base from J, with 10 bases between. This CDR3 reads CASSFGLQSYEQYV. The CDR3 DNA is TGTGCCAGCAGCTTCGGCCTCCAGTCCTACGAGCAGTACGTC.

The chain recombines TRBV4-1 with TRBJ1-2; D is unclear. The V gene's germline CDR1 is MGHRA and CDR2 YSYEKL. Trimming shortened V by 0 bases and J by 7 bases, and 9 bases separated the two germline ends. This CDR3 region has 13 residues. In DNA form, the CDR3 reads TGCGCCAGCAGCCAAGAGGGCCTCACTGGCTACACCTTC. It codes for CASSQEGLTGYTF.

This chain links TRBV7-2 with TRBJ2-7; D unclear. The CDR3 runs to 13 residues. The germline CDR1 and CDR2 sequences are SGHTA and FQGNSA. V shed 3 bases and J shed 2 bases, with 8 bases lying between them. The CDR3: CASSFAATYEQYF. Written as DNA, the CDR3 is TGTGCCAGCAGCTTCGCGGCCACCTACGAGCAGTACTTC.

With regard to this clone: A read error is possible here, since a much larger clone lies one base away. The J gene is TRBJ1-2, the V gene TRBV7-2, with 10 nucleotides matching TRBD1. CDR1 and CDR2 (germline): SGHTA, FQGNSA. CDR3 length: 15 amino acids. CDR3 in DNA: TGTGCCAGCAGCTTAGCGGGACAGGGGAACTATGGCCACACCTTC. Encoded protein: CASSLAGQGNYGHTF.

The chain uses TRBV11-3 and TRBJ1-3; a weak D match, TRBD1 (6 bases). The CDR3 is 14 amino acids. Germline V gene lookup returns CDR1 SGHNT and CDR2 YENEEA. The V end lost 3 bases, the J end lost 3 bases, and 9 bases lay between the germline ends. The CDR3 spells CASSFGQLGNTIYF. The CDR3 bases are TGTGCCAGCAGCTTCGGACAGCTTGGAAACACCATATATTTT.

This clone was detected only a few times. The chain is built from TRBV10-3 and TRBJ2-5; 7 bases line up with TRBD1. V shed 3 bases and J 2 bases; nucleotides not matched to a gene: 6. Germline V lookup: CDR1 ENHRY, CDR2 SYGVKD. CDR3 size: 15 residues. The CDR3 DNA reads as TGTGCCATCAGTGACTCCGACAGGGAACAAGAGACCCAGTACTTC. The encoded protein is CAISDSDREQETQYF.

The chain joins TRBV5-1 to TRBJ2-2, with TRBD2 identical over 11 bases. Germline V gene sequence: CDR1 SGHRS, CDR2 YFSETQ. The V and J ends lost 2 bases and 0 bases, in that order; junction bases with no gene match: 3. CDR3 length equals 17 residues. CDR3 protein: CASSFRLAGTNTGELFF. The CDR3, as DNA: TGCGCCAGCAGCTTCCGACTAGCGGGGACGAACACCGGGGAGCTGTTTTTT.

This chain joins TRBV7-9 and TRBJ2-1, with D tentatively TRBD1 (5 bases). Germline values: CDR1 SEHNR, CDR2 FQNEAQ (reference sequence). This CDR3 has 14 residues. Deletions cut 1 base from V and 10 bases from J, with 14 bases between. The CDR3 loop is CASSLVPDSQEQFF. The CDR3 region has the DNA TGTGCCAGCAGCTTAGTTCCCGACAGCCAGGAGCAGTTCTTC.

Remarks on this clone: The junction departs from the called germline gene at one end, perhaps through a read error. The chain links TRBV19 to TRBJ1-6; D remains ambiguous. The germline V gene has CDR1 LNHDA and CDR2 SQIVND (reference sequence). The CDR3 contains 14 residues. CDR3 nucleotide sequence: TGTGCCAGTAGTATTGAGGGCTCCGGCCGGGAAACCTACTTT. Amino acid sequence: CASSIEGSGRETYF.

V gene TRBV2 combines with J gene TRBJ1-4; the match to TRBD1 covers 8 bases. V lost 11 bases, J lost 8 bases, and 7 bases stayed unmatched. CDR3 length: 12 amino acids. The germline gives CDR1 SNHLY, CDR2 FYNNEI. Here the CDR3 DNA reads TGTGCCGAACAGGGGGTTGACGAAAAACTGTTTTTT. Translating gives CAEQGVDEKLFF.

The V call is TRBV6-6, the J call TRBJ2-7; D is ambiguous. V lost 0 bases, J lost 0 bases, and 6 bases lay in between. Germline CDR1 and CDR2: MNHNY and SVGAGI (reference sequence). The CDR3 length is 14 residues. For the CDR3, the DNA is TGTGCCAGCAGTTACTCTCAGAACTCCTACGAGCAGTACTTC. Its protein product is CASSYSQNSYEQYF.

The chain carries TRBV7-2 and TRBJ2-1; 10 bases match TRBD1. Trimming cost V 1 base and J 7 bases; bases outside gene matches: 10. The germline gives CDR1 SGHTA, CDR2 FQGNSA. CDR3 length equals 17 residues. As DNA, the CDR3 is TGTGCCAGCAGCTTAGTTAGGAGCCGGGACAGGGGAAATGAGCAGTTCTTC. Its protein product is CASSLVRSRDRGNEQFF.

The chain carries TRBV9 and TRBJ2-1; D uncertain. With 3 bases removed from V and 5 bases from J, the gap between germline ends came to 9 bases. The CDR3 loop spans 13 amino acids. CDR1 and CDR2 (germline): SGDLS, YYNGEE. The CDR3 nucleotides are TGTGCCAGCAGCGCCCTCGCCGACAATGAGCAGTTCTTC. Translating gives CASSALADNEQFF.